These T cell receptor beta chains were read from a single sample in a study of blood T cell repertoires in COVID-19. Profiling relied on immunoSEQ multiplex PCR, and the TCRdb table lists in-frame clones only, not all of them. The data show 35,000 to 45,000 clones, almost 90% seen once. The sample was peripheral blood. The source of these receptors is a human donor in a cohort sampled during active COVID-19. Both conserved end residues are part of each CDR3. A D gene is named only where the DNA matches it firmly. Only part of the rows carry a size: once, few, many, or a class if the clone is expanded.

cdr3_aa cdr3_nt j_call clone_size d_call v_call
CATGLQGANYGYTF TGTGCCACTGGACTACAGGGGGCTAACTATGGCTACACCTTC TRBJ1-2 - TRBD1 TRBV7-2
CASSTRLAGATGELFF TGTGCCAGTAGTACGCGACTAGCTGGGGCCACCGGGGAGCTGTTTTTT TRBJ2-2 once TRBD2 TRBV19
CAISESGGGGGTDTQYF TGTGCCATCAGTGAGTCAGGCGGGGGCGGTGGCACAGATACGCAGTATTTT TRBJ2-3 - - TRBV10-3
CASSLGLVVNEQFF TGTGCCAGCAGCTTAGGACTAGTGGTCAATGAGCAGTTCTTC TRBJ2-1 - - TRBV7-9
CATSGAGSNQPQHF TGTGCCACCAGTGGGGCAGGGAGCAATCAGCCCCAGCATTTT TRBJ1-5 - - TRBV24-1
CASSTVTQETQYF TGTGCCAGTAGTACAGTTACCCAAGAGACCCAGTACTTC TRBJ2-5 - - TRBV19
CASGFWGGKETQYF TGTGCTAGTGGTTTCTGGGGAGGGAAAGAGACCCAGTACTTC TRBJ2-5 - TRBD2 TRBV12-5
CAWLSYGELFF TGTGCCTGGTTGAGTTATGGGGAGCTGTTTTTT TRBJ2-2 - - TRBV30
CASSQGMAGYGNTF TGTGCCAGCAGCCAAGGGATGGCAGGGTATGGAAACACCTTC TRBJ1-2 - - TRBV3-1/TRBV3-2
CASGPTLTDTQYF TGTGCTAGTGGCCCTACCCTTACAGATACGCAGTATTTT TRBJ2-3 - - TRBV12-5
CASSRDWTGDYGYTF TGCGCCAGCAGCCGGGACTGGACAGGGGACTATGGCTACACCTTC TRBJ1-2 - TRBD1 TRBV4-3
CASRERDRGYEQYF TGTGCCAGTAGGGAGAGGGACAGGGGTTACGAGCAGTACTTC TRBJ2-7 once TRBD1 TRBV19
CASSSRDRGLNGYTF TGCGCCAGCAGCTCCCGGGACAGGGGATTGAATGGCTACACCTTC TRBJ1-2 - TRBD1 TRBV5-1
CAWTSGIAYEQYF TGTGCCTGGACCTCGGGAATCGCGTACGAGCAGTACTTC TRBJ2-7 few - TRBV30
CASSDRQGPGELFF TGTGCCAGCAGTGATAGGCAGGGCCCCGGGGAGCTGTTTTTT TRBJ2-2 - - TRBV2
CASSQDNTRSYEQYF TGCGCCAGCAGCCAAGATAACACCCGCTCCTACGAGCAGTACTTC TRBJ2-7 few - TRBV4-3
CASSHGSAGSGNTIYF TGTGCCAGCAGCCACGGGTCAGCGGGCTCTGGAAACACCATATATTTT TRBJ1-3 - - TRBV7-7